One and the same sample provided the 14 T cell receptor beta chains below, sequenced in a study of blood T cell repertoires in COVID-19. Method: immunoSEQ multiplex PCR; TCRdb's copy keeps in-frame clones and lacks some. The sample consists of 200,000 to 250,000 clones, 65% to 90% of them appearing once. Material for sequencing was peripheral blood. The receptors were sampled from an elderly man with acute or convalescent COVID-19.

The chain uses TRBV14 and TRBJ2-1; TRBD2 matches 10 bases. The V gene's germline CDR1 is SGHDN and CDR2 FVKESK. The CDR3 covers 16 residues. J gave up 8 bases and V 0 bases, and 7 bases lay outside the gene matches. The CDR3 region has the DNA TGTGCCAGCAGCCAAGAGTGGCTAGCGGGAGACCATGAGCAGTTCTTC. As protein: CASSQEWLAGDHEQFF.

The chain's CDR3 is CASIPDRSTGELFF. CDR3 DNA sequence: TGTGCCAGTATCCCAGACAGGTCCACCGGGGAGCTGTTTTTT. This rearrangement joins TRBV19 to TRBJ2-2; TRBD1 is a possible D gene (6 bases). The V and J ends lost 7 bases and 4 bases respectively, with 13 bases between them. This CDR3 has 14 amino acids. Germline CDR1 reads LNHDA; CDR2 reads SQIVND (reference sequence). Together with reference TRBV19 and TRBJ2-2, the CDR3 gives the full variable domain: DGGITQSPKYLFRKEGQNVTLSCEQNLNHDAMYWYRQDPGQGLRLIYYSQIVNDFQKGDIAEGYSVSREKKESFPLTVTSAQKNPTAFYLCASIPDRSTGELFFGEGSRLTVL.

The V gene is TRBV5-1, the J gene TRBJ2-3, with 13 positions matching TRBD2. V dropped 4 bases and J dropped 1; count of bases not matched to a gene: 12. The CDR3 length is 19 residues. CDR1 and CDR2 from the germline V gene are SGHRS and YFSETQ. Here the CDR3 DNA reads TGCGCCAGCAGCACTGCCGGGACTAGCGGGACCATAGGCACAGATACGCAGTATTTT. Translating it yields CASSTAGTSGTIGTDTQYF.

The genes are TRBV7-2 and TRBJ2-5, with D unclear. Germline CDR1 and CDR2: SGHTA and FQGNSA. V lost 4 bases and J 3 bases, leaving 9 bases between the germline ends. This CDR3 has 13 amino acids. The CDR3 loop reads CASSSPTEETQYF. In nucleotides, the CDR3 is TGTGCCAGCAGCTCCCCTACAGAAGAGACCCAGTACTTC.

The chain joins TRBV5-4 to TRBJ2-4; D is possibly TRBD2 (5 bases). The CDR3 loop spans 13 amino acids. Per germline, CDR1 SGHNT and CDR2 YYREEE (reference sequence). The V end was cut by 2 bases, the J end by 6 bases, with 9 bases between. The CDR3, as DNA: TGTGCCAGCAGCTTATTGGAGGTAAACATTCAGTACTTC. Translated: CASSLLEVNIQYF.

CDR3 bases: TGTGCCTGGAACTGGGTGCCGGGAGAGACCCAGTACTTC. It specifies CAWNWVPGETQYF. This rearrangement joins TRBV30 to TRBJ2-5; D is uncertain. Germline V gene sequence: CDR1 GTSNPN, CDR2 SVGIG (reference sequence). The CDR3 extends over 13 amino acids. The V gene lost 4 bases and the J gene lost 4 bases, with 13 bases spanning the gap. Full variable domain (rest looked up from reference TRBV30 and TRBJ2-5): SQTIHQWPATLVQPVGSPLSLECTVEGTSNPNLYWYRQAAGRGLQLLFYSVGIGQISSEVPQNLSASRPQDRQFILSSKKLLLSDSGFYLCAWNWVPGETQYFGPGTRLLVL.

This chain's CDR3 is CASSSGQGGGTEAFF. In nucleotides, the CDR3 is TGCGCCAGCAGCTCGGGACAAGGTGGGGGTACTGAAGCTTTCTTT. The chain joins TRBV5-1 to TRBJ1-1; maybe TRBD1 (6 bases). Trimming left V 3 bases short and J 5 bases short, with 17 bases between. Germline V lookup: CDR1 SGHRS, CDR2 YFSETQ. The CDR3 consists of 15 residues.

The chain is built from TRBV19 and TRBJ1-4; possible D gene TRBD1, 6 bases. In germline, CDR1 is LNHDA, CDR2 SQIVND (reference sequence). Between the trimmed V and J ends, which lost 5 bases and 5 bases, there was a span of 15 bases. This CDR3 is built from 15 residues. This CDR3 reads CASSSSGTQNEKLFF. CDR3 nucleotide sequence: TGTGCCAGTAGTTCGTCCGGGACACAGAATGAAAAACTGTTTTTT.

The chain combines TRBV20-1 with TRBJ2-7; a weak D match, TRBD1 (5 bases). This CDR3 has 16 amino acids. From germline, CDR1 is DFQATT and CDR2 SNEGSKA (reference sequence). Trimming took 3 bases from V and 1 from J, leaving 19 bases between them. This chain's CDR3 is CSASGRESHRSYEQYF. For the CDR3, the DNA is TGCAGTGCTAGTGGCAGGGAATCACACCGGTCCTACGAGCAGTACTTC.

The CDR3 here is CASSTHRVGEKLFF. The CDR3 bases are TGTGCCAGCAGTACCCACAGGGTTGGCGAAAAACTGTTTTTT. The chain has TRBV27 and TRBJ1-4; a possible D gene is TRBD1 (6 bases). Germline lookup yields CDR1 MNHEY and CDR2 SMNVEV (reference sequence). The CDR3 runs to 14 residues. Trimming pared 5 bases from V and 8 bases from J, leaving 15 bases between.

The V and J genes are TRBV10-3 and TRBJ2-5; D perhaps matches TRBD2 (5 bases). Trimming removed 2 bases at V and 1 base at J, with 11 bases between. Germline V gene sequence: CDR1 ENHRY, CDR2 SYGVKD. The CDR3 runs 15 residues. This CDR3 is CAISERELSQETQYF. CDR3 coding DNA: TGTGCCATCAGTGAGCGGGAACTAAGCCAAGAGACCCAGTACTTC.

The V and J genes are TRBV5-1 and TRBJ2-7; 12 nucleotides align to TRBD1. V shed 4 bases and J 7 bases; nucleotides not matched to a gene: 6. The CDR3 covers 14 residues. Germline V gene data show CDR1 as SGHRS and CDR2 as YFSETQ. The CDR3 bases are TGCGCCAGCAGCCCGGGACAGGGGGCAGGGGAGCAGTACTTC. Translation gives CASSPGQGAGEQYF.

The V call is TRBV6-4, the J call TRBJ2-3; D remains ambiguous. CDR1 is MRHNA, CDR2 SNTAGT, per germline. This CDR3 has 13 amino acids. The germline V and J ends were trimmed by 2 bases and 3 bases, with 6 bases remaining between them. The CDR3 loop reads CASSDVVTDTQYF. The CDR3 nucleotides are TGTGCCAGCAGTGACGTCGTGACAGATACGCAGTATTTT.

The V gene is TRBV11-3, the J gene TRBJ2-5, with 9 positions matching TRBD2. This CDR3 is built from 15 residues. Germline V gene data show CDR1 as SGHNT and CDR2 as YENEEA. V trimming: 0 bases; J trimming: 4 bases; junction bases outside the gene matches: 3. This CDR3 reads CASSLDLAGIETQYF. CDR3 bases: TGTGCCAGCAGCTTAGACCTAGCGGGAATAGAGACCCAGTACTTC.